What follows are 32 T cell receptor beta chains derived from one specimen sequenced in a study of Ad26.COV2.S vaccination and SARS-CoV-2 variants. This sample's treatment: around 19 received Ad26.COV2.S at low or high dose, single or two shots; 5 received placebo; per-sample allocation not given. All samples were drawn on day 63, counting from the first vaccine or placebo injection. Some clones are missing from TCRdb's copy, which holds only in-frame ones; the method was immunoSEQ multiplex PCR. Of roughly 700,000 clones detected, 70% to 90% appear once; the ten largest clones hold about 1.5%. The material sequenced was peripheral blood, taken in a trial of Ad26.COV2.S vaccine versus placebo. The receptors were gathered from a person aged 18 to 59 who received the Ad26.COV2.S COVID-19 vaccine or a placebo.

The genes are TRBV20-1 and TRBJ2-5; a weak D match, TRBD2 (6 bases). Looked up from germline, CDR1 is DFQATT and CDR2 is SNEGSKA (reference sequence). The CDR3 length is 11 residues. Trimming pared 5 bases from V and 5 bases from J, leaving 9 bases between. CDR3 amino acids: CSAGDWETQYF. CDR3 DNA: TGCAGTGCTGGGGACTGGGAGACCCAGTACTTC.

The genes are TRBV7-2 and TRBJ2-7; perhaps TRBD1 as D (5 bases). CDR3 length equals 14 residues. V lost 0 bases and J 2 bases, leaving 8 bases between the germline ends. Per germline, CDR1 SGHTA and CDR2 FQGNSA. CDR3 protein: CASSLAQGPYEQYF. Here the CDR3 DNA reads TGTGCCAGCAGCTTAGCGCAGGGTCCCTACGAGCAGTACTTC.

V is TRBV19 and J is TRBJ1-2, with 7 positions matching TRBD1. Trimming took 8 bases from V and 1 from J; bases not matched to a gene: 4. CDR3 length equals 13 residues. Germline loops: CDR1 LNHDA, CDR2 SQIVND (reference sequence). Here the CDR3 reads CASGTGVNYGYTF. The CDR3 DNA reads TGTGCCAGTGGAACAGGGGTTAACTATGGCTACACCTTC.

The rearrangement joins TRBV6-1 to TRBJ1-5; 9 bases align to TRBD1. Germline trimming cut 2 bases from V and 5 bases from J; bases unmatched to any gene: 7. In germline, CDR1 is MNHNS, CDR2 SASEGT. This CDR3 comprises 16 residues. This chain's CDR3 is CASSEMGTGGYQPQHF. CDR3 nucleotide sequence: TGTGCCAGCAGTGAAATGGGTACAGGGGGCTATCAGCCCCAGCATTTT.

The genes are TRBV30 and TRBJ2-1, with 10 bases identical to TRBD2. The V segment lost 0 bases and the J segment 4 bases; nucleotides outside the gene matches: 3. This CDR3 has 15 residues. Germline V gene data show CDR1 as GTSNPN and CDR2 as SVGIG (reference sequence). This chain's CDR3 is CAWSVLAGAYNEQFF. CDR3 DNA: TGTGCCTGGAGTGTCCTAGCGGGGGCGTACAATGAGCAGTTCTTC. The complete variable domain, with remaining parts taken from reference TRBV30 and TRBJ2-1, reads SQTIHQWPATLVQPVGSPLSLECTVEGTSNPNLYWYRQAAGRGLQLLFYSVGIGQISSEVPQNLSASRPQDRQFILSSKKLLLSDSGFYLCAWSVLAGAYNEQFFGPGTRLTVL.

The CDR3: CASSITAGGSYEQYF. CDR3 bases: TGTGCCAGTAGTATAACAGCGGGAGGGAGCTACGAGCAGTACTTC. The chain links TRBV19 to TRBJ2-7, with 10 bases identical to TRBD2. CDR3 length: 15 amino acids. V shed 2 bases, J shed 3 bases, and the junction held 4 bases outside the gene matches. The germline gives CDR1 LNHDA, CDR2 SQIVND (reference sequence).

The chain is built from TRBV7-2 and TRBJ1-5, with 7 bases identical to TRBD1. CDR3 size: 15 residues. Germline V lookup: CDR1 SGHTA, CDR2 FQGNSA. J was trimmed by 5 bases and V by 5 bases; bases with no gene match: 9. CDR3 protein: CASSLTGRRDQPQHF. Written as DNA, the CDR3 is TGTGCCAGCAGCCTGACAGGGAGGCGTGATCAGCCCCAGCATTTT.

The chain uses TRBV10-3 and TRBJ1-6, with a weak D call TRBD1 (5 bases). The germline CDR1 and CDR2 sequences are ENHRY and SYGVKD. V shed 0 bases and J shed 9 bases, with 12 bases lying between them. The CDR3 contains 15 residues. CDR3 protein: CAISESGREASPLHF. CDR3 nucleotides: TGTGCCATCAGTGAGTCGGGCAGGGAGGCTTCACCCCTCCACTTT.

The chain recombines TRBV15 with TRBJ2-7; D gene unclear. The CDR3 totals 11 residues. Trimming took off 4 bases at V and 3 bases at J, with 4 bases between the two ends. From germline, CDR1 is LNHNV and CDR2 YYDKDF (reference sequence). The CDR3 region has the DNA TGTGCCACCAGCACCGGCTACGAGCAGTACTTC. It encodes CATSTGYEQYF.

The genes are TRBV5-1 and TRBJ2-3; 12 nucleotides match TRBD2. V shed 3 bases, J shed 6 bases, and the junction held 8 bases outside the gene matches. The CDR3 is made up of 16 amino acids. Germline V gene lookup returns CDR1 SGHRS and CDR2 YFSETQ. The CDR3 DNA follows: TGCGCCAGCAGCTCCTCGACTAGCGGGGGAGCGGATACGCAGTATTTT. It specifies CASSSSTSGGADTQYF.

The chain links TRBV7-2 to TRBJ2-1, with TRBD2 matching over 8 bases. V was pared by 5 bases and J by 7 bases, with 13 bases of the junction left unmatched. The CDR3 extends over 16 amino acids. The germline V gene encodes CDR1 SGHTA and CDR2 FQGNSA. The CDR3 region has the DNA TGTGCCAGCAGCCCCCCTAGGGCGGGAGGCCAAAATGAGCAGTTCTTC. Encoded protein: CASSPPRAGGQNEQFF.

In DNA, the CDR3 is TGTGCCAGCAGCCGAGGACTTCTCACCGGGGAGCTGTTTTTT. Translated, it gives CASSRGLLTGELFF. The chain couples TRBV7-9 to TRBJ2-2; a weak D match, TRBD2 (5 bases). The CDR3 sequence is 14 residues long. Germline CDR1 and CDR2: SEHNR and FQNEAQ (reference sequence). The V and J ends lost 5 bases and 4 bases respectively, with 11 bases between them.

The rearrangement uses TRBV7-9 and TRBJ1-1; D perhaps matches TRBD1 (5 bases). Germline V gene data show CDR1 as SEHNR and CDR2 as FQNEAQ (reference sequence). With 5 bases removed from V and 8 bases from J, the gap between germline ends came to 18 bases. The CDR3 is made up of 14 amino acids. CDR3 sequence (DNA): TGTGCCAGCAGCAAGGACACGGGCAGGCGGGAAGCTTTCTTT. This sequence encodes CASSKDTGRREAFF.

Turning to this clone: Additional DNA sequences in this sample encode the identical CDR3. J is TRBJ1-2 and V is TRBV24-1; tentatively, D is TRBD1 (6 bases). The CDR3 covers 12 residues. Trimming cost V 7 bases and J 2 bases, with 7 bases left between them. Germline CDR1 is KGHDR and CDR2 is SFDVKD. The CDR3 here is CATSQGNYGYTF. CDR3 DNA sequence: TGTGCCACCAGCCAGGGGAACTATGGCTACACCTTC.

This clone occurred a few times. CDR3 DNA sequence: TGTGCCAGCAGCATCGACGGCAATCAGCCCCAGCATTTT. It encodes CASSIDGNQPQHF. This chain connects TRBV7-2 to TRBJ1-5; D remains ambiguous. This CDR3 is built from 13 residues. CDR1 is SGHTA and CDR2 is FQGNSA in the germline V gene. V lost 5 bases and J lost 2, with 7 bases in between.

This rearrangement joins TRBV7-9 to TRBJ2-3; D could derive from TRBD1 or TRBD2 (5 bases each). CDR1 SEHNR and CDR2 FQNEAQ come from the germline V gene (reference sequence). Trimming left V 5 bases short and J 5 bases short, with 11 bases between. The CDR3 has 13 residues. In DNA form, the CDR3 reads TGTGCCAGCAGCGTCCGTGGGGGAGATACGCAGTATTTT. Amino acid sequence: CASSVRGGDTQYF. Looking up the rest from reference TRBV7-9 and TRBJ2-3 gives the full variable domain: DTGVSQNPRHKITKRGQNVTFRCDPISEHNRLYWYRQTLGQGPEFLTYFQNEAQLEKSRLLSDRFSAERPKGSFSTLEIQRTEQGDSAMYLCASSVRGGDTQYFGPGTRLTVL.

This clone has ten or more counts. Different DNA sequences within this sample yield the same CDR3. This sequence joins TRBV19 and TRBJ2-2; D gene ambiguous. With 4 bases removed from V and 4 bases from J, the gap between germline ends came to 4 bases. There are 12 residues in the CDR3. In germline, CDR1 is LNHDA, CDR2 SQIVND (reference sequence). The CDR3 sequence is CASSTGTGELFF. CDR3 sequence (DNA): TGTGCCAGTAGTACAGGCACCGGGGAGCTGTTTTTT.

This chain uses TRBV6-2 or TRBV6-3 with TRBJ1-5; unclear D gene. The germline CDR1 and CDR2 sequences are MNHEY and SVGEGT. The CDR3 sequence is 15 residues long. V shed 2 bases and J shed 4 bases, with 12 bases lying between them. The CDR3 region has the DNA TGTGCCAGCAGTTACGTCGCAGGACTGAATCAGCCCCAGCATTTT. Its protein product is CASSYVAGLNQPQHF.

This clone was observed a single time. CDR3 coding DNA: TGTGCCAGCAGCGTAGAGGCAGGGGGCTTTGCCACTGAAGCTTTCTTT. Translation gives CASSVEAGGFATEAFF. The chain is built from TRBV9 and TRBJ1-1, with 8 bases aligning to TRBD1. This CDR3 is built from 16 residues. The V gene end was trimmed by 0 bases and the J gene end by 4 bases; junction bases not matched to a gene: 8. Germline CDR1 reads SGDLS; CDR2 reads YYNGEE.

V gene TRBV5-1 combines with J gene TRBJ2-2; TRBD1 or TRBD2 may be the D gene (6 bases each). In germline, CDR1 is SGHRS, CDR2 YFSETQ. Trimming cost V 7 bases and J 3 bases, with 16 bases left between them. The CDR3 extends over 15 amino acids. This CDR3 is CASQEGGAYTGELFF. CDR3 nucleotides: TGCGCCAGCCAGGAGGGGGGCGCGTACACCGGGGAGCTGTTTTTT.

This chain joins TRBV15 and TRBJ2-5, with 13 bases identical to TRBD2. Germline CDR1 and CDR2: LNHNV and YYDKDF (reference sequence). The length of the CDR3 is 17 residues. The V gene end was trimmed by 1 base and the J gene end by 4 bases; junction bases not matched to a gene: 6. The CDR3 DNA sequence: TGTGCCACCAGCAGAGCCATACTAGCGGGAGGGTTAGAGACCCAGTACTTC. Translating gives CATSRAILAGGLETQYF. The full variable domain, with the rest looked up from reference TRBV15 and TRBJ2-5, is DAMVIQNPRYQVTQFGKPVTLSCSQTLNHNVMYWYQQKSSQAPKLLFHYYDKDFNNEADTPDNFQSRRPNTSFCFLDIRSPGLGDTAMYLCATSRAILAGGLETQYFGPGTRLLVL.

The chain couples TRBV18 to TRBJ1-1, with 7 bases fitting TRBD1. CDR3 length: 15 residues. With 1 base clipped from V and 1 base from J, the junction kept 3 bases outside the gene matches. Looked up from germline, CDR1 is KGHSH and CDR2 is LQKENI. CDR3 residues: CASSPQGAENTEAFF. The CDR3 region has the DNA TGTGCCAGCTCACCACAGGGGGCGGAGAACACTGAAGCTTTCTTT.

J is TRBJ2-3 and V is TRBV3-1 (or the pseudogene TRBV3-2); 9 positions agree with TRBD2. The CDR3 covers 13 residues. After removal of 4 bases from V and 14 bases from J, the junction contained 10 bases not matched to a gene. The germline V gene has CDR1 LGHDT and CDR2 YNNKEL (reference sequence). CDR3 region: CASSLQEKREAYF. CDR3 sequence (DNA): TGTGCCAGCAGCCTCCAGGAAAAGCGGGAGGCGTATTTT.

The rearrangement joins TRBV30 to TRBJ1-6, with 10 bases aligning to TRBD1. Germline loops: CDR1 GTSNPN, CDR2 SVGIG (reference sequence). V lost 2 bases and J lost 12; bases outside the gene matches: 7. CDR3 size: 14 residues. In DNA form, the CDR3 reads TGTGCCTGGAGTCTGGGACAGGGGCGCAGACCCCTCCACTTT. Residues: CAWSLGQGRRPLHF. Based on the CDR3 plus reference TRBV30 and TRBJ1-6, the full variable domain is SQTIHQWPATLVQPVGSPLSLECTVEGTSNPNLYWYRQAAGRGLQLLFYSVGIGQISSEVPQNLSASRPQDRQFILSSKKLLLSDSGFYLCAWSLGQGRRPLHFGNGTRLTVT.

This chain connects TRBV14 to TRBJ2-1, with TRBD2 matching over 8 bases. The V gene's germline CDR1 is SGHDN and CDR2 FVKESK. This CDR3 region has 14 residues. V was clipped by 5 bases and J by 7 bases; unmatched bases: 7. The CDR3 reads CASSKGLVSNEQFF. The CDR3 DNA reads TGTGCCAGCAGCAAGGGACTAGTGTCGAATGAGCAGTTCTTC.

The V call is TRBV14, the J call TRBJ2-1, with 8 bases lining up with TRBD2. The CDR3 has 16 amino acids. The germline V gene encodes CDR1 SGHDN and CDR2 FVKESK. Trimming at V came to 0 bases and at J to 7 bases, leaving 8 bases not matched to a gene. CDR3 sequence (DNA): TGTGCCAGCAGCCAAGATGTCGGGGGGGCGAGAAATGAGCAGTTCTTC. Amino acid sequence: CASSQDVGGARNEQFF.

The V call is TRBV2, the J call TRBJ2-2; D may be TRBD1 or TRBD2 (6 bases each). With 1 base removed from V and 6 bases from J, the gap between germline ends came to 12 bases. CDR3 length: 15 amino acids. Per germline, CDR1 SNHLY and CDR2 FYNNEI. The CDR3 is CASSEGGAVSGELFF. DNA of the CDR3: TGTGCCAGCAGTGAAGGGGGGGCTGTATCCGGGGAGCTGTTTTTT. The whole variable domain, remainder taken from reference TRBV2 and TRBJ2-2, is EPEVTQTPSHQVTQMGQEVILRCVPISNHLYFYWYRQILGQKVEFLVSFYNNEISEKSEIFDDQFSVERPDGSNFTLKIRSTKLEDSAMYFCASSEGGAVSGELFFGEGSRLTVL.

This clone has only one observation. The V and J genes are TRBV5-4 and TRBJ2-7; D may be TRBD1 (6 bases). The CDR3 runs to 13 residues. Per the germline V gene, CDR1 is SGHNT and CDR2 is YYREEE (reference sequence). The V end lost 4 bases, the J end lost 3 bases, and 11 bases lay between the germline ends. CDR3 sequence: CASSRGQSYEQYF. The CDR3 DNA sequence: TGTGCCAGCAGCCGAGGACAGAGCTACGAGCAGTACTTC.

V usage is TRBV24-1 and J usage is TRBJ1-6; D perhaps matches TRBD1 (6 bases). The CDR3 has 17 residues. Germline V gene sequence: CDR1 KGHDR, CDR2 SFDVKD. V was clipped by 8 bases and J by 4 bases, with 20 bases between them. In DNA form, the CDR3 reads TGTGCCACCACTGAGTCCCCAGGGGTTAGGTATAATTCACCCCTCCACTTT. Encoded protein: CATTESPGVRYNSPLHF.

V and J are TRBV6-5 and TRBJ1-4, with D tentatively TRBD1 (5 bases). Germline CDR1 is MNHEY and CDR2 is SVGAGI. Trimming took 1 base from V and 6 from J, leaving 9 bases between them. The CDR3 consists of 14 residues. The CDR3 DNA reads as TGTGCCAGCAGTTACTTGGGGGGAGATGAAAAACTGTTTTTT. Its translation is CASSYLGGDEKLFF.

The CDR3 DNA reads as TGTGCCAGCAGCCCTGGGAGGGACAGGAGGCGAGAGACCCAGTACTTC. This encodes CASSPGRDRRRETQYF. The chain employs TRBV11-3 and TRBJ2-5, with D tentatively TRBD1 (8 bases). V lost 5 bases to trimming and J lost 4 bases, with 20 bases between them. The CDR3 is 16 amino acids. Germline lookup yields CDR1 SGHNT and CDR2 YENEEA.

The chain recombines TRBV3-1 (or the pseudogene TRBV3-2) with TRBJ2-7; D uncertain. This CDR3 spans 13 amino acids. From germline, CDR1 is LGHDT and CDR2 YNNKEL (reference sequence). V was trimmed by 4 bases and J by 2 bases, leaving 9 bases between them. The CDR3 loop reads CASSRGYPYEQYF. CDR3 nucleotides: TGTGCCAGCAGCCGAGGATATCCCTACGAGCAGTACTTC.